The 32 T cell receptor beta chains below come from one sample, sequenced in a study of T cell repertoires in cytomegalovirus infection (dated by TCRdb to between 2018 and 2021). Sequencer: Illumina HiSeq 1500. Clones were called with MiXCR by TCRdb after fastp trimmed the public reads at Q25, and only in-frame beta chains were retained. A single entry per CDR3 protein holds the most common genes and DNA from its merged rows. This sample holds hundreds of thousands of distinct CDR3 sequences; 33% were observed only once. The top ten hold roughly a sixth of the sample. The sample's treatment or condition label is to be understood as: in vitro stimulation with specific CMV peptide epitopes to enrich CMV-specific T cells. These TCRs' antigens remain unknown. This specimen consisted of cultured PBMCs, obtained from culture after CMV antigen stimulation. Receptors were obtained from a human donor in good health (CMV status not recorded). Some clones in this sample may be carry-over from other donors' samples.

This clonotype was counted a few times. The V call is TRBV2, the J call TRBJ2-1, with 11 bases that match TRBD2. With 3 bases clipped from V and 6 bases from J, the junction kept 4 bases outside the gene matches. The CDR3 extends over 15 amino acids. Germline V gene lookup returns CDR1 SNHLY and CDR2 FYNNEI. In DNA, the CDR3 is TGTGCCAGCAGTGAGTCTAGCGGGAGGTTCAATGAGCAGTTCTTC. As protein: CASSESSGRFNEQFF.

This clonotype was detected only a few times. The rearrangement joins TRBV14 to TRBJ2-5, with a possible D match to TRBD2 (6 bases). CDR3 length: 15 residues. Per germline, CDR1 SGHDN and CDR2 FVKESK. The V gene lost 1 base and the J gene lost 7 bases, with 16 bases spanning the gap. The CDR3 sequence is CASSQGLAGRGTQYF. CDR3 sequence (DNA): TGTGCCAGCAGCCAAGGGTTGGCGGGGAGAGGGACCCAGTACTTC.

This clonotype was seen more than once but under ten times. V and J are TRBV7-2 and TRBJ1-5; D is possibly TRBD1 (5 bases). This CDR3 is 13 amino acids long. Trimming stripped 7 bases from V and 4 bases from J, with 11 bases between. Germline-derived CDR1 and CDR2 are SGHTA and FQGNSA. CDR3 sequence (DNA): TGTGCCAGCACCCCGGGGGGTAATCAGCCCCAGCATTTT. It encodes CASTPGGNQPQHF. Based on the CDR3 plus reference TRBV7-2 and TRBJ1-5, the full variable domain is GAGVSQSPSNKVTEKGKDVELRCDPISGHTALYWYRQSLGQGLEFLIYFQGNSAPDKSGLPSDRFSAERTGGSVSTLTIQRTQQEDSAVYLCASTPGGNQPQHFGDGTRLSIL.

This clonotype has a count of ten or more. The V and J genes are TRBV20-1 and TRBJ2-2; D perhaps matches TRBD2 (5 bases). CDR1 and CDR2 from the germline V gene are DFQATT and SNEGSKA (reference sequence). With 4 bases removed from V and 6 bases from J, the gap between germline ends came to 18 bases. The CDR3 is 15 residues long. CDR3 in DNA: TGCAGTGCTATTTTAGACGGACGGGATGCCGGGGAGCTGTTTTTT. This sequence encodes CSAILDGRDAGELFF.

In its sample, this clonotype was seen a few times. V and J are TRBV4-3 and TRBJ2-7; D remains unclear. Per the germline V gene, CDR1 is LGHNA and CDR2 is YSLEER. This CDR3 has 13 amino acids. V dropped 4 bases and J dropped 3 bases, with 10 bases sitting between them. The chain's CDR3 is CASSPSLGYEQYV. The CDR3 coding sequence is TGCGCCAGCAGCCCCTCCCTGGGCTACGAGCAGTACGTC.

The chain couples TRBV19 to TRBJ2-1, with 9 bases fitting TRBD2. V dropped 5 bases and J dropped 7; count of bases not matched to a gene: 12. The CDR3 spans 16 residues. CDR1 is LNHDA, CDR2 SQIVND, per germline (reference sequence). The chain's CDR3 is CASSSRRSGRTNEQFF. CDR3 nucleotides: TGTGCCAGTAGTTCCCGGAGGAGCGGGAGGACAAATGAGCAGTTCTTC.

The rearrangement uses TRBV2 and TRBJ2-3; 11 positions match TRBD2. CDR1 and CDR2 (germline): SNHLY, FYNNEI. The CDR3 extends over 13 amino acids. With V trimmed by 10 bases and J by 4 bases, 4 bases remained unmatched. This CDR3 is CATTSGKADTQYF. As DNA, the CDR3 is TGTGCCACGACTAGCGGGAAGGCAGATACGCAGTATTTT. The full variable domain, with the rest looked up from reference TRBV2 and TRBJ2-3, is EPEVTQTPSHQVTQMGQEVILRCVPISNHLYFYWYRQILGQKVEFLVSFYNNEISEKSEIFDDQFSVERPDGSNFTLKIRSTKLEDSAMYFCATTSGKADTQYFGPGTRLTVL.

At least ten counts were recorded for this clonotype. The genes are TRBV7-2 and TRBJ1-1; D uncertain. Germline values: CDR1 SGHTA, CDR2 FQGNSA. The CDR3 is 14 residues long. V lost 1 base and J 3 bases, leaving 9 bases between the germline ends. Here the CDR3 reads CASSLGSGHTEAFF. In DNA, the CDR3 is TGTGCCAGCAGCTTAGGATCCGGGCACACTGAAGCTTTCTTT. The variable domain in full, completed from reference TRBV7-2 and TRBJ1-1, reads GAGVSQSPSNKVTEKGKDVELRCDPISGHTALYWYRQSLGQGLEFLIYFQGNSAPDKSGLPSDRFSAERTGGSVSTLTIQRTQQEDSAVYLCASSLGSGHTEAFFGQGTRLTVV.

This clonotype appeared a few times. This sequence joins TRBV5-5 and TRBJ1-5, with D possibly TRBD1 on 6 matching bases. The ends were cut back, 4 bases at V and 2 bases at J, with 22 bases in the middle. Germline V gene data show CDR1 as SGHKS and CDR2 as YYEKEE (reference sequence). The CDR3 extends over 18 amino acids. CDR3 in DNA: TGTGCCAGCAGCGCGGACAGACGTCTAAATAGTGGCAATCAGCCCCAGCATTTT. Translation: CASSADRRLNSGNQPQHF.

In its sample, this clonotype was seen a few times. The rearrangement uses TRBV5-6 and TRBJ2-1; D call uncertain. The V gene lost 1 base and the J gene lost 5 bases, with 10 bases spanning the gap. The V gene's germline CDR1 is SGHDT and CDR2 YYEEEE. The CDR3 is made up of 14 amino acids. The CDR3 loop reads CASSLTRGHNEQFF. Written as DNA, the CDR3 is TGTGCCAGCAGCTTGACCCGAGGCCACAATGAGCAGTTCTTC.

This clonotype occurred a few times. V and J are TRBV29-1 and TRBJ2-5, with unresolved D. Germline V gene data show CDR1 as SQVTM and CDR2 as ANQGSEA. The V gene lost 5 bases and the J gene lost 1 base, with 11 bases spanning the gap. The CDR3 covers 13 residues. In DNA form, the CDR3 reads TGCAGCGTTCGACGTTTGGCCCAAGAGACCCAGTACTTC. Residues: CSVRRLAQETQYF.

The chain is built from TRBV5-1 and TRBJ2-3, with TRBD2 matching over 9 bases. The CDR3 is 16 amino acids. V lost 0 bases, J lost 2 bases, and 4 bases stayed unmatched. Germline values: CDR1 SGHRS, CDR2 YFSETQ. The chain's CDR3 is CASSLGLAENTDTQYF. The DNA for the CDR3 is TGCGCCAGCAGCTTGGGACTAGCGGAGAACACAGATACGCAGTATTTT.

This rearrangement joins TRBV4-1 to TRBJ2-1, with a weak D call TRBD1 (5 bases). Per the germline V gene, CDR1 is MGHRA and CDR2 is YSYEKL. The CDR3 has 16 residues. The V and J ends lost 4 bases and 1 base respectively, with 14 bases between them. The CDR3 DNA reads TGCGCCAGCAGCCCGATAGGGGTCGAGTCCTACAATGAGCAGTTCTTC. Translated: CASSPIGVESYNEQFF.

CDR3 in amino acids: CATSRPGTYSYNEQFF. The CDR3 nucleotides read TGTGCCACCAGCAGACCCGGGACTTATTCCTACAATGAGCAGTTCTTC. This sequence joins TRBV15 and TRBJ2-1, with D perhaps TRBD2 (6 bases). CDR1 is LNHNV, CDR2 YYDKDF, per germline (reference sequence). Trimming left V 2 bases short and J 1 base short, with 12 bases between. This CDR3 is built from 16 residues. The full variable domain, in which reference TRBV15 and TRBJ2-1 provide the parts outside the CDR3, is DAMVIQNPRYQVTQFGKPVTLSCSQTLNHNVMYWYQQKSSQAPKLLFHYYDKDFNNEADTPDNFQSRRPNTSFCFLDIRSPGLGDTAMYLCATSRPGTYSYNEQFFGPGTRLTVL.

This clonotype was seen only a few times. This chain uses TRBV5-3 with TRBJ1-2; 7 positions match TRBD1. TRBV5-3 is an ORF for which the function is uncertain. J lost 6 bases, V lost 8 bases, and 16 bases had no gene match. The CDR3 is 15 amino acids. For the CDR3, the DNA is TGTGCCAGCAGCGATTTGCAGGGGGTGGGGAATGGCTACACCTTC. Protein sequence: CASSDLQGVGNGYTF.

The chain has TRBV12-3 or TRBV12-4 and TRBJ2-1; 9 positions match TRBD1. The J segment lost 0 bases and the V segment lost 5 bases, leaving 5 bases of the junction unmatched. The CDR3 consists of 16 residues. The CDR3 spells CASSRTTGGSYNEQFF. The CDR3 region has the DNA TGTGCCAGCAGTAGAACGACAGGGGGCTCCTACAATGAGCAGTTCTTC.

This clonotype was detected only once. This chain uses TRBV29-1 with TRBJ2-3; the D is unclear. Trimming removed 4 bases at V and 6 bases at J, with 11 bases between. Germline CDR1 reads SQVTM; CDR2 reads ANQGSEA. This CDR3 region has 12 residues. In nucleotides, the CDR3 is TGCAGCGTTGTAGGGAACTCGGATACGCAGTATTTT. The encoded protein is CSVVGNSDTQYF.

The chain's CDR3 is CASTPSFPGELFF. The CDR3 nucleotides read TGTGCCAGCACGCCTAGCTTCCCCGGGGAGCTGTTTTTT. The gene calls are TRBV27 and TRBJ2-2, with D perhaps matching TRBD2 (5 bases). V dropped 7 bases and J dropped 6 bases, with 12 bases sitting between them. The CDR3 is 13 residues long. CDR1 is MNHEY, CDR2 SMNVEV, per germline (reference sequence).

This clonotype has more than one count but fewer than ten. The genes are TRBV6-5 and TRBJ2-7, with D perhaps matching TRBD2 (6 bases). CDR3 length equals 15 residues. In germline, CDR1 is MNHEY, CDR2 SVGAGI. V gave up 5 bases and J gave up 0 bases, with 14 bases separating them. CDR3 amino acids: CASSTRRDHSYEQYF. The CDR3 DNA sequence: TGTGCCAGCAGTACCAGGCGGGACCACTCCTACGAGCAGTACTTC.

The CDR3 sequence: CASSVEGGMILETQYF. The CDR3 DNA sequence: TGTGCCAGCAGTGTGGAGGGGGGAATGATTCTAGAGACCCAGTACTTC. The gene calls are TRBV6-6 and TRBJ2-5, with D perhaps given as TRBD1 or TRBD2 (6 bases each). The germline V gene has CDR1 MNHNY and CDR2 SVGAGI (reference sequence). The V gene lost 5 bases and the J gene lost 4 bases, with 20 bases spanning the gap. The CDR3 covers 16 residues.

This clonotype was seen a few times. The CDR3 DNA follows: TGTGCCAGCAGCTCAGCGGGAGGGGTCGTGGACGAGCAGTACTTC. It yields the protein CASSSAGGVVDEQYF. This chain connects TRBV7-9 to TRBJ2-7; TRBD2 aligns across 10 bases. CDR3 length equals 15 residues. CDR1 is SEHNR, CDR2 FQNEAQ, per germline (reference sequence). Trimming took 4 bases from V and 5 from J; bases not matched to a gene: 8.

The J gene is TRBJ2-3, the V gene TRBV6-2 or TRBV6-3, with no clear D. CDR1 MNHEY and CDR2 SVGEGT come from the germline V gene. Trimming shortened V by 0 bases and J by 8 bases, and 9 bases separated the two germline ends. The CDR3 loop spans 13 amino acids. CDR3 region: CASSYSEGGTQYF. The CDR3 nucleotides read TGTGCCAGCAGTTACTCGGAAGGTGGTACGCAGTATTTT.

A few counts support this clonotype. This sequence joins TRBV6-2 or TRBV6-3 and TRBJ2-7; D is ambiguous. CDR3 length: 13 residues. Germline V lookup: CDR1 MNHEY, CDR2 SVGEGT. V lost 6 bases and J 6 bases, leaving 15 bases between the germline ends. The CDR3 DNA is TGTGCCAGCAGGGTGGACGGATGGAGCGAGCAGTACGTC. It yields the protein CASRVDGWSEQYV.

The V call is TRBV14, the J call TRBJ1-1, with 7 bases matching TRBD1. The germline V gene has CDR1 SGHDN and CDR2 FVKESK. After removal of 4 bases from V and 11 bases from J, the junction contained 16 bases not matched to a gene. The CDR3 has 15 residues. The CDR3 loop is CASSLLGQATKGAFF. The DNA for the CDR3 is TGTGCCAGCAGCCTCCTAGGACAGGCGACCAAGGGGGCTTTCTTT.

This chain connects TRBV30 to TRBJ1-5, with 8 bases lining up with TRBD1. Per the germline V gene, CDR1 is GTSNPN and CDR2 is SVGIG (reference sequence). J lost 6 bases, V lost 5 bases, and 6 bases had no gene match. This CDR3 contains 13 residues. The CDR3 DNA reads as TGTGCCTGGTCGACAGGGGTTCGTCAGCCCCAGCATTTT. It specifies CAWSTGVRQPQHF. Looking up the rest from reference TRBV30 and TRBJ1-5 gives the full variable domain: SQTIHQWPATLVQPVGSPLSLECTVEGTSNPNLYWYRQAAGRGLQLLFYSVGIGQISSEVPQNLSASRPQDRQFILSSKKLLLSDSGFYLCAWSTGVRQPQHFGDGTRLSIL.

The genes are TRBV7-3 and TRBJ2-3; D might be TRBD2 (5 bases). CDR1 SGHTA and CDR2 FQGTGA come from the germline V gene. The V and J ends lost 3 bases and 1 base respectively, with 11 bases between them. The CDR3 covers 15 residues. The CDR3 sequence: CASSFTAEGTDTQYF. The CDR3 nucleotides read TGTGCCAGCAGCTTTACAGCGGAGGGCACAGATACGCAGTATTTT.

This clonotype was recorded once. The chain recombines TRBV25-1 with TRBJ2-7; no definite D call. The CDR3 is 11 residues long. Per germline, CDR1 MGHDK and CDR2 SYGVNS. Trimming removed 6 bases from V and 3 bases from J, with 6 bases in between. Here the CDR3 reads CASRQFYEQYF. CDR3 DNA: TGTGCCAGCAGACAATTCTACGAGCAGTACTTC.

The rearrangement uses TRBV29-1 and TRBJ2-3, with D possibly being TRBD1 (5 bases). Germline loops: CDR1 SQVTM, CDR2 ANQGSEA. CDR3 size: 14 residues. V shed 6 bases and J shed 1 base, with 14 bases lying between them. DNA for the CDR3: TGCAGCGTCGTGACAGCGTTAGGCACAGATACGCAGTATTTT. It is translated as CSVVTALGTDTQYF.

J is TRBJ2-5 and V is TRBV27; D unresolved. CDR3 size: 13 residues. Germline CDR1 MNHEY, CDR2 SMNVEV (reference sequence). Trimming took off 8 bases at V and 2 bases at J, with 12 bases between the two ends. This CDR3 reads CASPPLLQETQYF. The CDR3 nucleotides are TGTGCCAGCCCCCCCCTGCTGCAAGAGACCCAGTACTTC.

J is TRBJ1-6 and V is TRBV6-2 or TRBV6-3; 9 bases agree with TRBD1. V lost 4 bases, J lost 9 bases, and 7 bases stayed unmatched. The germline CDR1 and CDR2 sequences are MNHEY and SVGEGT. The CDR3 spans 15 residues. This chain's CDR3 is CASSSGQGKGSPLHF. CDR3 sequence (DNA): TGTGCCAGCAGTTCAGGACAGGGGAAAGGTTCACCCCTCCACTTT.

This clonotype appeared once. The chain recombines TRBV7-9 with TRBJ1-2, with TRBD1 as a possible D gene (5 bases). The germline V gene encodes CDR1 SEHNR and CDR2 FQNEAQ (reference sequence). The length of the CDR3 is 15 residues. Trimming stripped 2 bases from V and 0 bases from J, with 10 bases between. The CDR3 reads CASSLSQGANYGYTF. As DNA, the CDR3 is TGTGCCAGCAGCTTATCTCAGGGAGCTAACTATGGCTACACCTTC. The complete variable domain, with remaining parts taken from reference TRBV7-9 and TRBJ1-2, reads DTGVSQNPRHKITKRGQNVTFRCDPISEHNRLYWYRQTLGQGPEFLTYFQNEAQLEKSRLLSDRFSAERPKGSFSTLEIQRTEQGDSAMYLCASSLSQGANYGYTFGSGTRLTVV.

The V gene is TRBV15, the J gene TRBJ2-7; D gene unclear. V was clipped by 3 bases and J by 0 bases, with 9 bases between them. Germline values: CDR1 LNHNV, CDR2 YYDKDF (reference sequence). The CDR3 loop spans 14 amino acids. CDR3 in amino acids: CATSSPRSSYEQYF. Written as DNA, the CDR3 is TGTGCCACCAGCAGCCCCCGGAGCTCCTACGAGCAGTACTTC.